This is a list of T cell receptor beta chains from one sample in a study of human T cells and chemical hapten exposure. TCRdb passed the RACE reads through MiXCR, listing each CDR3 protein once. The sample shows around 130,000 distinct CDR3 sequences, around 11% of them seen only once. The starting material was whole blood, obtained in connection with sensitization to the hapten diphenylcyclopropenone (DPC). The source is a woman aged 45-65 years with alopecia areata. Some clones in this sample may be carry-over from other donors' samples. The CDR3 runs from the conserved cysteine through the conserved F or W. The order of the fields is J gene, V gene, D gene, clone size, CDR3 DNA, CDR3 protein. D genes are given only for firm matches. Clone size appears in some rows only: once, few, many, or a class for an expanded clone.

j_call: TRBJ2-3; v_call: TRBV12-3/TRBV12-4; d_call: TRBD2; clone_size: NA; cdr3_nt: TGTGCCAGCAGTCTTAGCGGGGCCACAGATACGCAGTATTTT; cdr3_aa: CASSLSGATDTQYF
j_call: TRBJ2-1; v_call: TRBV20-1; d_call: NA; clone_size: NA; cdr3_nt: TGCAGTGCTAGAGCCAGAGGGGTCGGGGGGCCGTATGAGCAGTTCTTC; cdr3_aa: CSARARGVGGPYEQFF
j_call: TRBJ2-1; v_call: TRBV28; d_call: TRBD2; clone_size: NA; cdr3_nt: TGTGCCAGCAGTTTAGGGACTAGAGGTGGTGAGCAGTTCTTC; cdr3_aa: CASSLGTRGGEQFF
j_call: TRBJ1-5; v_call: TRBV28; d_call: TRBD1; clone_size: few; cdr3_nt: TGTGCCAGCAGTCCGACAGGGGGCCAGCGTAGCAATCAGCCCCAGCATTTT; cdr3_aa: CASSPTGGQRSNQPQHF
j_call: TRBJ2-7; v_call: TRBV3-1; d_call: NA; clone_size: NA; cdr3_nt: TGTGCCAGCAGCCAAGATTGGGGGGACAGCAGCTCCTACGAGCAGTACTTC; cdr3_aa: CASSQDWGDSSSYEQYF
j_call: TRBJ2-7; v_call: TRBV27; d_call: NA; clone_size: many; cdr3_nt: TGTGCCACCAGGGACTTTCTTTACTACGAGCAGTACTTC; cdr3_aa: CATRDFLYYEQYF
j_call: TRBJ1-5; v_call: TRBV6-1; d_call: NA; clone_size: many; cdr3_nt: TGTGCCAGCAGTGAACCAGGCGGGTTCCAGCCCCAGCATTTT; cdr3_aa: CASSEPGGFQPQHF
j_call: TRBJ2-6; v_call: TRBV4-3; d_call: NA; clone_size: few; cdr3_nt: TGCGCCAGCAGCCAAGATCTGGGGACCTTCTCTGGGGCCAACGTCCTGACTTTC; cdr3_aa: CASSQDLGTFSGANVLTF
j_call: TRBJ2-3; v_call: TRBV7-9; d_call: TRBD2; clone_size: NA; cdr3_nt: TGTGCCAGCAGCTTAGGGAGGACTAGCGGGGGATCCACAGATACGCAGTATTTT; cdr3_aa: CASSLGRTSGGSTDTQYF
j_call: TRBJ2-1; v_call: TRBV6-5; d_call: NA; clone_size: few; cdr3_nt: TGTGCCAGCAGTTACCCGAGGGGTAGCACCAATGAGCAGTTCTTC; cdr3_aa: CASSYPRGSTNEQFF
j_call: TRBJ2-7; v_call: TRBV29-1; d_call: TRBD1; clone_size: few; cdr3_nt: TGCAGCGTTTCTTGGACAGGGAGCTCCTACGAGCAGTACTTC; cdr3_aa: CSVSWTGSSYEQYF
j_call: TRBJ2-3; v_call: TRBV28; d_call: TRBD2; clone_size: few; cdr3_nt: TGTGCCAGCAGTTTAGCGGGAGATATGACAGATACGCAGTATTTT; cdr3_aa: CASSLAGDMTDTQYF
j_call: TRBJ1-2; v_call: TRBV24-1; d_call: TRBD1; clone_size: few; cdr3_nt: TGTGCCACCAGTCCGGGACAGCGAAACTATGGCTACACCTTC; cdr3_aa: CATSPGQRNYGYTF
j_call: TRBJ2-7; v_call: TRBV13; d_call: TRBD1; clone_size: few; cdr3_nt: TGTGCCAGCAGCTTAAGGGACAGAATCTACGAGCAGTACTTC; cdr3_aa: CASSLRDRIYEQYF
j_call: TRBJ1-1; v_call: TRBV6-6; d_call: NA; clone_size: NA; cdr3_nt: TGTGCCAGCAGTTACTCTTCTGGGGCGGCCACTGAAGCTTTCTTT; cdr3_aa: CASSYSSGAATEAFF
j_call: TRBJ2-7; v_call: TRBV6-5; d_call: NA; clone_size: many; cdr3_nt: TGTGCCAGCAGCCGCTCCGGGGACGAGCAGTACTTC; cdr3_aa: CASSRSGDEQYF
j_call: TRBJ2-1; v_call: TRBV20-1; d_call: NA; clone_size: NA; cdr3_nt: TGCAGTGCCGAGATTTCTAATGAGCAGTTCTTC; cdr3_aa: CSAEISNEQFF
j_call: TRBJ1-2; v_call: TRBV10-3; d_call: TRBD1; clone_size: few; cdr3_nt: TGTGCCATCAGTGAGTCTGGACAGGGTTCTGGCTACACCTTC; cdr3_aa: CAISESGQGSGYTF
j_call: TRBJ1-6; v_call: TRBV20-1; d_call: NA; clone_size: many; cdr3_nt: TGCAGTGCTAGAGAGCAGGGTCCGGTTTCACCCCTCCACTTT; cdr3_aa: CSAREQGPVSPLHF
j_call: TRBJ2-3; v_call: TRBV6-1; d_call: NA; clone_size: many; cdr3_nt: TGTGCCAGCAGTGAACTATCCCCCTGGCAGGGAAACGCAGATACGCAGTATTTT; cdr3_aa: CASSELSPWQGNADTQYF
j_call: TRBJ2-2; v_call: TRBV4-2; d_call: TRBD1; clone_size: few; cdr3_nt: TGTGCCAGCAGTCCTGGGACAGCGAACACCGGGGAGCTGTTTTTT; cdr3_aa: CASSPGTANTGELFF
j_call: TRBJ2-7; v_call: TRBV9; d_call: NA; clone_size: many; cdr3_nt: TGTGCCAGCAGCGTAGGAGGTCAGTCTTTTTACGAGCAGTACTTC; cdr3_aa: CASSVGGQSFYEQYF
j_call: TRBJ2-3; v_call: TRBV5-6; d_call: NA; clone_size: many; cdr3_nt: TGTGCCAGCAGCCTTGGGCGTACGCAGTATTTT; cdr3_aa: CASSLGRTQYF
j_call: TRBJ2-3; v_call: TRBV7-2; d_call: TRBD2; clone_size: many; cdr3_nt: TGTGCCAGCAGCCCCCAAGCGGGACGCACAGATACGCAGTATTTT; cdr3_aa: CASSPQAGRTDTQYF
j_call: TRBJ2-6; v_call: TRBV18; d_call: NA; clone_size: medium-sized; cdr3_nt: TGTGCCAGCTCACCACTCCCTAGCTCGGGGGCCAACGTCCTGACTTTC; cdr3_aa: CASSPLPSSGANVLTF
j_call: TRBJ2-7; v_call: TRBV12-3/TRBV12-4; d_call: NA; clone_size: few; cdr3_nt: TGTGCCAGCAGTTACACCTACGAGCAGTACTTC; cdr3_aa: CASSYTYEQYF
j_call: TRBJ2-2; v_call: TRBV28; d_call: NA; clone_size: few; cdr3_nt: TGTGCCAGCAGTTTCGGACCCGGGGAGCTGTTTTTT; cdr3_aa: CASSFGPGELFF
j_call: TRBJ2-5; v_call: TRBV20-1; d_call: TRBD1; clone_size: NA; cdr3_nt: TGCAGTGCTAGGGGACAGCGCCAAGAGACCCAGTACTTC; cdr3_aa: CSARGQRQETQYF
j_call: TRBJ2-7; v_call: TRBV29-1; d_call: NA; clone_size: NA; cdr3_nt: TGCAGCGTTGAAGCACACTCCTACGAGCAGTACTTC; cdr3_aa: CSVEAHSYEQYF
j_call: TRBJ2-7; v_call: TRBV6-2/TRBV6-3; d_call: NA; clone_size: NA; cdr3_nt: TGTGCCAGCAGTTACTCGGGGGAGGTCTCCTACGAGCAGTACTTC; cdr3_aa: CASSYSGEVSYEQYF
j_call: TRBJ1-5; v_call: TRBV15; d_call: NA; clone_size: few; cdr3_nt: TGTGCCACCAGCAGAGGGGACGGACAGCCCCAGCATTTT; cdr3_aa: CATSRGDGQPQHF
j_call: TRBJ2-5; v_call: TRBV29-1; d_call: NA; clone_size: few; cdr3_nt: TGCAGCTCTCAAGGGGGGGAGACCCAGTACTTC; cdr3_aa: CSSQGGETQYF
j_call: TRBJ2-1; v_call: TRBV6-1; d_call: NA; clone_size: few; cdr3_nt: TGTGCCAGCAGTGGGACTACCTACAATGAGCAGTTCTTC; cdr3_aa: CASSGTTYNEQFF
j_call: TRBJ1-1; v_call: TRBV30; d_call: NA; clone_size: NA; cdr3_nt: TGTGCCTGGAGGGGTCGTGTAGGGGGACTTACTGAAGCTTTCTTT; cdr3_aa: CAWRGRVGGLTEAFF
j_call: TRBJ1-5; v_call: TRBV6-1; d_call: NA; clone_size: NA; cdr3_nt: TGTGCCAGCATCGAACATAGCAATCAGCCCCAGCATTTT; cdr3_aa: CASIEHSNQPQHF
j_call: TRBJ2-3; v_call: TRBV6-1; d_call: TRBD2; clone_size: few; cdr3_nt: TGTGCCAGCACTCTGGAAGGGACTAGAGGCAATACGCAGTATTTT; cdr3_aa: CASTLEGTRGNTQYF
j_call: TRBJ2-7; v_call: TRBV7-9; d_call: TRBD2; clone_size: many; cdr3_nt: TGTGCCAGCAGCTTAGTCCGGACTAGCGGGAGGCGGGGCGAGCAGTACTTC; cdr3_aa: CASSLVRTSGRRGEQYF
j_call: TRBJ1-5; v_call: TRBV2; d_call: NA; clone_size: few; cdr3_nt: TGTGCCAGCAGTGAACATGAAAGCGTAAGCAATCAGCCCCAGCATTTT; cdr3_aa: CASSEHESVSNQPQHF
j_call: TRBJ2-5; v_call: TRBV28; d_call: NA; clone_size: NA; cdr3_nt: TGTGCCAGCACCGCTGACCAAGAGACCCAGTACTTC; cdr3_aa: CASTADQETQYF
j_call: TRBJ1-1; v_call: TRBV20-1; d_call: NA; clone_size: NA; cdr3_nt: TGCAGACCGACTCAGGACACTGAAGCTTTCTTT; cdr3_aa: CRPTQDTEAFF
j_call: TRBJ2-5; v_call: TRBV20-1; d_call: NA; clone_size: few; cdr3_nt: TGCAGTGCACGAGGACAGCAAGAGACCCAGTACTTC; cdr3_aa: CSARGQQETQYF
j_call: TRBJ2-1; v_call: TRBV12-3/TRBV12-4; d_call: TRBD2; clone_size: many; cdr3_nt: TGTGCCAGCAGTAGCGGGGCCTACAATGAGCAGTTCTTC; cdr3_aa: CASSSGAYNEQFF
j_call: TRBJ2-3; v_call: TRBV29-1; d_call: TRBD2; clone_size: few; cdr3_nt: TGCAGCGTTGAAACTAGCGGGGGGGCCTGGGCAGATACGCAGTATTTT; cdr3_aa: CSVETSGGAWADTQYF
j_call: TRBJ2-6; v_call: TRBV2; d_call: NA; clone_size: NA; cdr3_nt: TGTGCCGGAGGGACATACTCTGGGGCCAACGTCCTGACTTTC; cdr3_aa: CAGGTYSGANVLTF
j_call: TRBJ1-2; v_call: TRBV12-3/TRBV12-4; d_call: NA; clone_size: few; cdr3_nt: TGTGCCAGCAGTTCCCGGGACGGGAACTATGGCTACACCTTC; cdr3_aa: CASSSRDGNYGYTF
j_call: TRBJ2-5; v_call: TRBV6-2/TRBV6-3; d_call: NA; clone_size: NA; cdr3_nt: TGTGCCAGCAGTTACATAGTTGGAAGCGGGGAGACCCAGTACTTC; cdr3_aa: CASSYIVGSGETQYF
j_call: TRBJ1-5; v_call: TRBV12-3/TRBV12-4; d_call: NA; clone_size: few; cdr3_nt: TGTGCCAGCAGTTTAACAAGTGGCAATCAGCCCCAGCATTTT; cdr3_aa: CASSLTSGNQPQHF
j_call: TRBJ2-1; v_call: TRBV29-1; d_call: TRBD2; clone_size: few; cdr3_nt: TGCAGCGTTGTTTCAGCGGGGGTTCCCTACAATGAGCAGTTCTTC; cdr3_aa: CSVVSAGVPYNEQFF
j_call: TRBJ2-1; v_call: TRBV2; d_call: NA; clone_size: many; cdr3_nt: TGTGCCAGCAGTGACCGGCTAGTGAGGAATGAGCAGTTCTTC; cdr3_aa: CASSDRLVRNEQFF
j_call: TRBJ2-7; v_call: TRBV12-3/TRBV12-4; d_call: TRBD1; clone_size: many; cdr3_nt: TGTGCCAGCAGTGGGACAGGGAGCCCCTACGAGCAGTACTTC; cdr3_aa: CASSGTGSPYEQYF
j_call: TRBJ2-3; v_call: TRBV6-2/TRBV6-3; d_call: NA; clone_size: many; cdr3_nt: TGTGCCAGCAGTTACGGGCAGCTGGCTAATTTT; cdr3_aa: CASSYGQLANF
j_call: TRBJ2-3; v_call: TRBV3-1; d_call: TRBD2; clone_size: few; cdr3_nt: TGTGCCAGCAGCCAAGGCCGGACTAGCGGGGGGGCAGATACGCAGTATTTT; cdr3_aa: CASSQGRTSGGADTQYF
j_call: TRBJ2-2; v_call: TRBV6-2/TRBV6-3; d_call: TRBD2; clone_size: few; cdr3_nt: TGTGCCAGCAGACTAACTAGCGGGAGGGCCGACACCGGGGAGCTGTTTTTT; cdr3_aa: CASRLTSGRADTGELFF
j_call: TRBJ2-7; v_call: TRBV29-1; d_call: TRBD1; clone_size: few; cdr3_nt: TGCAGCGTTGATGGTGGGACAGAAACTCCCTACGAGCAGTACTTC; cdr3_aa: CSVDGGTETPYEQYF